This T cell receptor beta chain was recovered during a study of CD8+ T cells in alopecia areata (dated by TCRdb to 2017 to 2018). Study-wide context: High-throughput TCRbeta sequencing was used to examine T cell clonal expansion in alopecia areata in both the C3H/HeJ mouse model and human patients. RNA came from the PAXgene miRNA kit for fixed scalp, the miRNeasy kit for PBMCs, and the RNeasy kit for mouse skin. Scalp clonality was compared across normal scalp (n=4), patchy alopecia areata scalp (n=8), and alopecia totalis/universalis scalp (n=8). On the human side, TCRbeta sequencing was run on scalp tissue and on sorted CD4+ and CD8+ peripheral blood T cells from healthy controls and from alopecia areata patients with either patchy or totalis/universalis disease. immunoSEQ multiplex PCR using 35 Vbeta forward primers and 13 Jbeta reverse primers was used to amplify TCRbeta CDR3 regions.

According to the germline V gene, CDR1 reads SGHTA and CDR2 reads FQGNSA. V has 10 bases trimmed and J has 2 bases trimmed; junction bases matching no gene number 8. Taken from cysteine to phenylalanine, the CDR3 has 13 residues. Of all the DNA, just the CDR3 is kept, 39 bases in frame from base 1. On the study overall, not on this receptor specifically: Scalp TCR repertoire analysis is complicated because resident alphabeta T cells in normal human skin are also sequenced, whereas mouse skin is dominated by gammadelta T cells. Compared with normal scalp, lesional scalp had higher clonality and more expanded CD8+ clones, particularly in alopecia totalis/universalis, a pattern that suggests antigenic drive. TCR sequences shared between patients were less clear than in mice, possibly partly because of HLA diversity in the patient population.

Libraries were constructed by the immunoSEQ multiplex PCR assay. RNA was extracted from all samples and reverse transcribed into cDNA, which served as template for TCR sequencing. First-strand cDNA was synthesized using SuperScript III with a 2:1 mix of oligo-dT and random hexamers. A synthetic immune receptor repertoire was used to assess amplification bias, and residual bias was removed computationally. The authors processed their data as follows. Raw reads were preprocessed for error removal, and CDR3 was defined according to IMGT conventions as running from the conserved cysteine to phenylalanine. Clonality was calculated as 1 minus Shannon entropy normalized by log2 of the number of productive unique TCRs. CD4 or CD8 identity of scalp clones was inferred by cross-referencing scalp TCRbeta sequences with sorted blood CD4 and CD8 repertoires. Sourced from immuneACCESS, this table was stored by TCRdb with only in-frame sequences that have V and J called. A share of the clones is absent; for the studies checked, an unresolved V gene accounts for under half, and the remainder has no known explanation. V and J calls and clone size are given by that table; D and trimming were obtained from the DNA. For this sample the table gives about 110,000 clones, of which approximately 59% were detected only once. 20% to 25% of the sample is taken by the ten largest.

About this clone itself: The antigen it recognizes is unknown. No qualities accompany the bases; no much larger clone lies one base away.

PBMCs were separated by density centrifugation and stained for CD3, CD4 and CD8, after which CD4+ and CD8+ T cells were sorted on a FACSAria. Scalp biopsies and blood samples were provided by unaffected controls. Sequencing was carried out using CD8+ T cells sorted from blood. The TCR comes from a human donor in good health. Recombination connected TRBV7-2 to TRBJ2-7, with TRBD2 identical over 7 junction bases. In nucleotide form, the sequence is TGTGCCATCGGGAGGTCCCCCCCCTACGAGCAGTACTTC. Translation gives CAIGRSPPYEQYF.